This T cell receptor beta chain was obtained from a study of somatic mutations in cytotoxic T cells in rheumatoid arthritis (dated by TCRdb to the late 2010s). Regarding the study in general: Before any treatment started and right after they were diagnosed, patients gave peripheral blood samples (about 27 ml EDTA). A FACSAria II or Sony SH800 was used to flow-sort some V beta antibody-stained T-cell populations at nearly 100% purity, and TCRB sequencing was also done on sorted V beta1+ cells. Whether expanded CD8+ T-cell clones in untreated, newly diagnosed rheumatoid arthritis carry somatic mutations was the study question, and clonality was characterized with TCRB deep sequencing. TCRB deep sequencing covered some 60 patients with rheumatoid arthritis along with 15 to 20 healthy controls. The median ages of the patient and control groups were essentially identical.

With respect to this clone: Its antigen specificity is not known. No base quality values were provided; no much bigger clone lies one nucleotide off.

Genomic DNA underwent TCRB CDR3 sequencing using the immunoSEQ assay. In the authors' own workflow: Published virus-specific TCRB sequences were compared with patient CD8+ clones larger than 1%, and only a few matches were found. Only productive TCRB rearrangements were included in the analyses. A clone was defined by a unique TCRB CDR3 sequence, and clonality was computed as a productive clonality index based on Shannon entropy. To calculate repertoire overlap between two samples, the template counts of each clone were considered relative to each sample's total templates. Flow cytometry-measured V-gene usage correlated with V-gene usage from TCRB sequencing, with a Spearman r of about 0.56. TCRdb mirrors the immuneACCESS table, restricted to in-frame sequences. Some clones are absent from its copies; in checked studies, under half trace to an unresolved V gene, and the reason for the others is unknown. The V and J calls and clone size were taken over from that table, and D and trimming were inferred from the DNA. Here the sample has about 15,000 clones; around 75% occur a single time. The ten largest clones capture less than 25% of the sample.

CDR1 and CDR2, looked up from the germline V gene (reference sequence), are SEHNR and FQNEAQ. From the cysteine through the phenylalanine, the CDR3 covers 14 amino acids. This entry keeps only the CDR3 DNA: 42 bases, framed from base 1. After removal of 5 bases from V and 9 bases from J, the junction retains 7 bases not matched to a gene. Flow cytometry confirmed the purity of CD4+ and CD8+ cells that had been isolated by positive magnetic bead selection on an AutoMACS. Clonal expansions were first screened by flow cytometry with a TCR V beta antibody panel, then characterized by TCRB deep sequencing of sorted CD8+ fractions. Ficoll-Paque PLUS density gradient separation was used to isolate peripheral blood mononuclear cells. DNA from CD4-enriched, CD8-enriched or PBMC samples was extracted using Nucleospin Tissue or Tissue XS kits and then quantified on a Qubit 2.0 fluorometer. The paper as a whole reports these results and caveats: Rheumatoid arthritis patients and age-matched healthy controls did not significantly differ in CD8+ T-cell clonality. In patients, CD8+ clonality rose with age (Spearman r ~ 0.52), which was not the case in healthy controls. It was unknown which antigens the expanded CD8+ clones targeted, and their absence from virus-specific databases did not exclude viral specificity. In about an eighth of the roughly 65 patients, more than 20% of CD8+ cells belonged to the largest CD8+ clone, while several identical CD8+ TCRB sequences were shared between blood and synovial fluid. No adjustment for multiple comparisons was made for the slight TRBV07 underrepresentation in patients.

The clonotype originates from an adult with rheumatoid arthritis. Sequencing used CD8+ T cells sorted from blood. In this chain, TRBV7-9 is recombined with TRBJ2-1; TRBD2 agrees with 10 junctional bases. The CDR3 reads CASSETTSGTEQFF. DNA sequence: TGTGCCAGCAGCGAAACTACTAGCGGGACTGAGCAGTTCTTC.